This entry concerns a single T cell receptor beta chain. The target antigen is unknown. This entry comes from a study of cytomegalovirus exposure and HLA in healthy donors. The study ran its PCR with 60 Vbeta and 13 Jbeta primers. Here immunoSEQ multiplex PCR was the method, and the copy in TCRdb shows in-frame clones only, minus some. The sample holds 150,000 to 200,000 clones, about 80% seen once. General study findings and limits: In the analysis, some V segments, TRBV6-2 and TRBV6-3 included, were excluded as indistinguishable. In vitro checks showed that a few CMV-associated chains really do target CMV antigens.

CDR1 and CDR2 (germline): DFQATT, SNEGSKA (reference sequence). V lost 3 bases and J lost 2, with 5 bases in between. This CDR3 is built from 11 residues. Sequenced material: PBMCs. The source of this sequence is a woman aged 25 to 39 in good health and CMV-seronegative. The chain joins TRBV20-1 to TRBJ2-7; D ambiguous. The CDR3 DNA follows: TGCAGTGCTAGGCCGGCCTACGAGCAGTACTTC. Translating it yields CSARPAYEQYF.